By share, the clone carrying this T cell receptor beta chain ranks as medium-sized. Its antigen is unidentified. The entry originates in a study of early T cells in non-severe SARS-CoV-2 infection. Study background: Investigators sequenced bulk RNA drawn from unsorted whole blood, and chains remained unpaired.

The TCR library protocol was used to attach unique molecular identifiers. These identifiers were attached to individual cDNA molecules. TCRdb re-called the 5' RACE reads through MiXCR, storing one row per CDR3 protein. Counted here are 80,000 to 100,000 distinct CDR3 sequences, more than 9.5% occurring once; the ten biggest clones make up around 4.3%. CDR3 length: 14 residues. Germline lookup yields CDR1 DFQATT and CDR2 SNEGSKA (reference sequence). V lost 4 bases, J lost 4 bases, and 16 bases lay in between. Study-wide points: Sequences matched to VDJdb favored anti-spike CD8 responses, while private and CD4 specificities were missed.

This sequence joins TRBV20-1 and TRBJ1-2; D gene uncertain. This clonotype was sampled from an adult who was a healthcare worker with PCR-confirmed SARS-CoV-2 infection or an uninfected control (not recorded which). Sequencing was performed on whole blood, taken at baseline. For the CDR3, the DNA is TGCAGTGCTAAAGGAGGAGGATTGAGCTATGGCTACACCTTC. This sequence encodes CSAKGGGLSYGYTF.